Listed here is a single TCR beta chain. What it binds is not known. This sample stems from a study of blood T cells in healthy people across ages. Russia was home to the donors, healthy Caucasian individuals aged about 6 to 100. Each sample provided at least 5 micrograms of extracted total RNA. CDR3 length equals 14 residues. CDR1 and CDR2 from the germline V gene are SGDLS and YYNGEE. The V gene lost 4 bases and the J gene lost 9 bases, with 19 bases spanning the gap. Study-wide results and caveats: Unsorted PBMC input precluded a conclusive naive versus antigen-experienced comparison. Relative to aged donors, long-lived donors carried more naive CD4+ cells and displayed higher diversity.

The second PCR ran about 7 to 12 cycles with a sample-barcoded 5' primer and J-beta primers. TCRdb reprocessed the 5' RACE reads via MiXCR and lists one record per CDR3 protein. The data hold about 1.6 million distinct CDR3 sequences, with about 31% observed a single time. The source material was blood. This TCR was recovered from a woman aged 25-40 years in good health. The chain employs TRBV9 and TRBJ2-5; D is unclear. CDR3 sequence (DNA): TGTGCCAGCAGCCCCCGGACCGACTTAACGGCCCAGTACTTC. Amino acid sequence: CASSPRTDLTAQYF.